This T cell receptor beta chain emerged from a study of T cells in Graves' hyperthyroidism and ophthalmopathy. Study-level results: Most clonotypes expanded in thyroid above 0.001 were likewise present in blood. Ophthalmopathy and stable hyperthyroidism were separated by a 13 V-J model.

Germline V gives CDR1 MNHEY, CDR2 SMNVEV (reference sequence). This CDR3 has 15 amino acids. V lost 0 bases, J lost 6 bases, and 12 bases lay in between. This clonotype was seen many times. Its antigen is as yet unknown. Amplification yielded TCR beta CDR3 regions, with RNA transcripts as the source. With the HTBI primer set, the TCR CDR3 went through a first round of RT-PCR. Each CDR3 protein is one row after TCRdb ran MiXCR on the multiplex PCR reads. In the table there are hundreds of thousands of distinct CDR3 sequences, roughly 15% of which are singletons. Ophthalmopathy patients had Clinical Activity Score at least 3, NOSPECS grade at least 4, duration under 3 months.

Sequencing was performed on blood. The chain employs TRBV27 and TRBJ1-5, with D tentatively TRBD1 (6 bases). The TCR originated in a woman aged 40 to 49 with Graves' ophthalmopathy. CDR3 sequence (DNA): TGTGCCAGCAGTTTATCCTCAGGGGTAACTCAGCCCCAGCATTTT. Protein sequence: CASSLSSGVTQPQHF.